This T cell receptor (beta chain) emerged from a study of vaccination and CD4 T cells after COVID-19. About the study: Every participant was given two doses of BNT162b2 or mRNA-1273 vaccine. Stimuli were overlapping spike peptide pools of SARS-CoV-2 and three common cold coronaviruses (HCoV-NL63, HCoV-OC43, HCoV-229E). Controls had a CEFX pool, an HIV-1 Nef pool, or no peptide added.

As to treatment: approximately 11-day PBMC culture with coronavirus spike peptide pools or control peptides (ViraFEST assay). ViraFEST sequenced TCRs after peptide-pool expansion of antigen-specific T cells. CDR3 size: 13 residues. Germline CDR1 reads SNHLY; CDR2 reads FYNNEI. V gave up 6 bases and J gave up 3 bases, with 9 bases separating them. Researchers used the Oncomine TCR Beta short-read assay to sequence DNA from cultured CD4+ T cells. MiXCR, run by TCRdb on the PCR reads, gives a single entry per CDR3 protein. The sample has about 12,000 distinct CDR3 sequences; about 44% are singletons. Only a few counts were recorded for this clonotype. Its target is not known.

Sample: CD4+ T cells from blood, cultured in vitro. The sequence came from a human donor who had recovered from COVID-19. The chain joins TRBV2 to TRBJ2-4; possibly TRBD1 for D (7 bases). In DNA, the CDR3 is TGTGCCAGCAGCAGGGGGGTCAAAAACATTCAGTACTTC. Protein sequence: CASSRGVKNIQYF.